The T cell receptor (beta chain) under discussion was sequenced for a study of sequential checkpoint blockade in melanoma. At the level of the study: First-line arms were nivolumab then ipilimumab, or the reverse, randomized 1:1. Each arm's sequence ended with maintenance nivolumab.

Germline-derived CDR1 and CDR2 are MNHEY and SMNVEV (reference sequence). J lost 3 bases, V lost 6 bases, and 12 bases had no gene match. The CDR3 has 17 amino acids. Treatment described: randomized to nivolumab then ipilimumab (arm A) or the reverse (arm B). None of the patients previously received DNA-damaging chemotherapy. Live CD3+CD8+ CD19− CD56− cells were sorted from PBMCs. Method: immunoSEQ multiplex PCR; TCRdb's copy keeps in-frame clones and lacks some. The sample has 15,000 to 20,000 clones, 60% to 80% seen once. The chain uses TRBV27 and TRBJ2-2; 8 bases agree with TRBD1. This clonotype was obtained from a human donor with melanoma. This material consisted of CD8+ T cells sorted from blood (inferred from file names), taken from a patient given nivolumab and ipilimumab in sequence. The CDR3 protein is CASRLNDWDRYTGELFF. The DNA of the CDR3 is TGTGCCAGCAGGCTGAACGATTGGGACAGGTACACCGGGGAGCTGTTTTTT.